Listed here are 13 T cell receptor beta chains from one sample, sequenced in a study of cytomegalovirus exposure and HLA in healthy donors. Generated by immunoSEQ multiplex PCR, the TCRdb table keeps only in-frame clones and is missing some. Among about 130,000 clones listed, approximately 91% were seen once. The sequencing input was PBMCs. These receptors all stem from a man aged 25 to 45 in good health and CMV-seronegative.

This clone has only one observation. The genes are TRBV5-4 and TRBJ2-6, with a tentative D call TRBD1 (6 bases). V lost 0 bases and J 4 bases, leaving 14 bases between the germline ends. CDR3 length: 17 amino acids. The germline V gene has CDR1 SGHNT and CDR2 YYREEE (reference sequence). The CDR3 loop is CASSLGQAPGGANVLTF. CDR3 nucleotides: TGTGCCAGCAGCTTGGGACAGGCTCCCGGAGGGGCCAACGTCCTGACTTTC.

V usage is TRBV18 and J usage is TRBJ2-7; no definite D call. The germline V gene has CDR1 KGHSH and CDR2 LQKENI. The CDR3 sequence is 14 residues long. Trimming stripped 6 bases from V and 3 bases from J, with 15 bases between. As DNA, the CDR3 is TGTGCCAGCTCTCAGGAAGGTCCGCTCTACGAGCAGTACTTC. It yields the protein CASSQEGPLYEQYF.

The chain is built from TRBV7-8 and TRBJ2-7; 9 nucleotides match TRBD2. The J segment lost 2 bases and the V segment lost 1 base, leaving 6 bases of the junction unmatched. Germline CDR1 is SGHVS and CDR2 is FQNEAQ. The CDR3 loop spans 16 amino acids. DNA for the CDR3: TGTGCCAGCAGCTTAGGTGATAGCGGGAGTGCCTACGAGCAGTACTTC. As protein: CASSLGDSGSAYEQYF.

The V and J genes are TRBV6-5 and TRBJ2-3, with 13 positions matching TRBD2. The germline CDR1 and CDR2 sequences are MNHEY and SVGAGI. Germline trimming cut 6 bases from V and 4 bases from J; bases unmatched to any gene: 4. CDR3 length: 15 amino acids. The DNA of the CDR3 is TGTGCCAGCAGCCCGGGACTAGCGGGACCAGATACGCAGTATTTT. Its translation: CASSPGLAGPDTQYF.

J is TRBJ2-1 and V is TRBV6-4, with 12 bases aligning to TRBD2. The CDR3 runs 15 residues. Unmatched junction bases numbered 7, after V lost 5 bases and J lost 8 bases. CDR1 and CDR2 from the germline V gene are MRHNA and SNTAGT. The CDR3: CASSTRLAGVHEQFF. CDR3 sequence (DNA): TGTGCCAGCAGTACGAGACTAGCGGGAGTCCATGAGCAGTTCTTC.

The V gene is TRBV6-5, the J gene TRBJ1-1; D unresolved. Trimming shortened V by 5 bases and J by 4 bases, and 8 bases separated the two germline ends. The CDR3 sequence is 12 residues long. Germline V CDR1 and CDR2: MNHEY, SVGAGI. The CDR3 spells CASSPEPTEAFF. CDR3 DNA: TGTGCCAGCAGTCCCGAGCCCACTGAAGCTTTCTTT.

This chain uses TRBV30 with TRBJ1-1, with D unresolved. Trimming removed 3 bases from V and 10 bases from J, with 9 bases in between. Germline CDR1 and CDR2: GTSNPN and SVGIG (reference sequence). The CDR3 extends over 10 amino acids. The DNA of the CDR3 is TGTGCCTGGAGAAGAACGGGAGCTTTCTTT. Translation gives CAWRRTGAFF.

About this clone itself: One junction end does not reproduce the germline sequence, and a read error may be involved. The rearrangement joins TRBV5-6 to TRBJ2-1; D not certain. This CDR3 is 12 amino acids long. In germline, CDR1 is SGHDT, CDR2 YYEEEE. CDR3: CASSLEISPALF. The CDR3 bases are TGTGCCAGCAGCTTGGAGATTAGCCCGGCGCTCTTC.

J is TRBJ1-5 and V is TRBV5-6; maybe TRBD1 (5 bases). V dropped 3 bases and J dropped 3 bases, with 16 bases sitting between them. Germline values: CDR1 SGHDT, CDR2 YYEEEE. The CDR3 is 16 amino acids. CDR3: CASSSGGGRYNQPQHF. The CDR3 DNA reads as TGTGCCAGCAGCTCCGGGGGAGGGAGATACAATCAGCCCCAGCATTTT.

V gene TRBV16 combines with J gene TRBJ1-1, with 7 bases aligning to TRBD1. The CDR3 loop spans 17 amino acids. The V gene end was trimmed by 4 bases and the J gene end by 5 bases; junction bases not matched to a gene: 16. Germline V lookup: CDR1 KGHSY, CDR2 FQNENV. CDR3 nucleotide sequence: TGTGCCAGCAGCCTCGACAGGGCCCCAGGGGTGGGTACTGAAGCTTTCTTT. It yields the protein CASSLDRAPGVGTEAFF.

The J gene is TRBJ2-3, the V gene TRBV29-1; 7 bases are a match to TRBD2. With V trimmed by 8 bases and J by 1 base, 3 bases remained unmatched. The CDR3 sequence is 12 residues long. From germline, CDR1 is SQVTM and CDR2 ANQGSEA. CDR3 sequence: CSITSGTDTQYF. In DNA, the CDR3 is TGCAGCATCACTAGCGGCACAGATACGCAGTATTTT.

This clone appeared a single time. The CDR3 is CASSLLATTHEKLFF. The CDR3 DNA sequence: TGTGCCAGCAGCTTGTTAGCGACAACCCATGAAAAACTGTTTTTT. This sequence joins TRBV5-6 and TRBJ1-4, with unresolved D. The germline V gene has CDR1 SGHDT and CDR2 YYEEEE. The CDR3 is made up of 15 amino acids. Between the trimmed V and J ends, which lost 1 base and 6 bases, there was a span of 13 bases.

This clone has only one observation. The V gene is TRBV6-5, the J gene TRBJ2-3; D is unclear. V was clipped by 4 bases and J by 0 bases, with 5 bases between them. Germline assignment: CDR1 MNHEY and CDR2 SVGAGI. CDR3 length equals 13 residues. CDR3 nucleotides: TGTGCCAGCAGTTCACTTAGCACAGATACGCAGTATTTT. This encodes CASSSLSTDTQYF.